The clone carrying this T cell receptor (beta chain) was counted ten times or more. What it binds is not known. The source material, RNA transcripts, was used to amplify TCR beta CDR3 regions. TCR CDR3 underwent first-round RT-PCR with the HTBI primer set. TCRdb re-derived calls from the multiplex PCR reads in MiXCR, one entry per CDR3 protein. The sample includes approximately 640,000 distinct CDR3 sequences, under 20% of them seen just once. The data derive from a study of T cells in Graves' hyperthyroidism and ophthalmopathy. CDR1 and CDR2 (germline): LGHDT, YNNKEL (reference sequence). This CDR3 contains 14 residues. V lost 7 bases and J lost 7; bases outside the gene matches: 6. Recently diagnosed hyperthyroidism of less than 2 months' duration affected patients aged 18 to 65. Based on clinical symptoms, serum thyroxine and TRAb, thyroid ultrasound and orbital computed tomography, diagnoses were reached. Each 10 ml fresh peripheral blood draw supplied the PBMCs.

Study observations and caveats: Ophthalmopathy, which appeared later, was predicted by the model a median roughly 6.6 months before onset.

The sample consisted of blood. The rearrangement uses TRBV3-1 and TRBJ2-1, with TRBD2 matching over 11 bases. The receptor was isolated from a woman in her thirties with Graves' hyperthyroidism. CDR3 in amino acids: CASTSLAGDNEQFF. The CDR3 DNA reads TGTGCCAGCACCTCACTAGCGGGAGATAATGAGCAGTTCTTC.